This entry describes one T cell receptor beta chain. No antigen is known for it. The sample originates from a study of graft-versus-host responses after intestinal transplantation. Produced via immunoSEQ multiplex PCR; TCRdb's table is partial and in-frame only. The sample includes some 84,000 clones, roughly 85% of them seen just once. This CDR3 is built from 15 residues. V gave up 2 bases and J gave up 5 bases; unmatched junction bases: 7. CDR1 and CDR2 (germline): MGHRA, YSYEKL. This clonotype originated in a human donor who received an intestinal transplant. J is TRBJ2-3 and V is TRBV4-1; TRBD2 agrees at 7 bases. Specimen: unstimulated CD4+ T cells sorted from spleen or lymph node cells, collected before intestinal transplant. Written as DNA, the CDR3 is TGCGCCAGCAGCCAACGACTGTCGGGAGGAGATACGCAGTATTTT. Its protein product is CASSQRLSGGDTQYF.